This entry lists 25 T cell receptor beta chains sequenced from one sample in a study of blood T cell repertoires in COVID-19. Here immunoSEQ multiplex PCR was the method, and the copy in TCRdb shows in-frame clones only, minus some. The table includes 150,000 to 200,000 clones, around 80% detected once. The sequencing sample was made of PBMCs or T cells enriched from blood (not recorded which). The receptors come from a woman between 45 and 60 years old who had recovered from COVID-19.

The V gene is TRBV18, the J gene TRBJ1-2; 10 bases fit TRBD1. The V and J ends lost 3 bases and 3 bases, in that order; junction bases with no gene match: 4. CDR3 size: 15 residues. The germline V gene has CDR1 KGHSH and CDR2 LQKENI. The CDR3 DNA follows: TGTGCCAGCTCACCGACAGGGGGCGATCACTATGGCTACACCTTC. Protein product: CASSPTGGDHYGYTF.

The CDR3 DNA reads TGTGCCACCAGCAGAGATGAGGGAGGGGCGCCGGCTTTCTTT. As protein: CATSRDEGGAPAFF. V gene TRBV15 combines with J gene TRBJ1-1; tentatively, D is TRBD1 (5 bases). With 0 bases removed from V and 11 bases from J, the gap between germline ends came to 16 bases. CDR1 is LNHNV, CDR2 YYDKDF, per germline (reference sequence). The CDR3 contains 14 residues.

J is TRBJ1-1 and V is TRBV7-8; D possibly corresponds to TRBD1 (6 bases). CDR1 is SGHVS and CDR2 is FQNEAQ in the germline V gene. The CDR3 contains 16 residues. The ends were cut back, 1 base at V and 5 bases at J, with 17 bases in the middle. The CDR3 region is CASSLVPGGQWTEAFF. DNA for the CDR3: TGTGCCAGCAGCTTAGTACCCGGGGGGCAGTGGACTGAAGCTTTCTTT.

The V gene is TRBV12-3 or TRBV12-4, the J gene TRBJ2-7, with a weak D call TRBD2 (5 bases). CDR3 length: 12 residues. The ends were cut back, 5 bases at V and 3 bases at J, with 8 bases in the middle. CDR3 nucleotide sequence: TGTGCCAGCAGTCGGAGGAGCTACGAGCAGTACTTC. Its translation is CASSRRSYEQYF.

This clone was recorded only once. The chain has TRBV4-1 and TRBJ2-3; 8 bases fit TRBD2. V trimming: 1 base; J trimming: 0 bases; junction bases outside the gene matches: 6. The CDR3 sequence is 17 residues long. Germline CDR1 is MGHRA and CDR2 is YSYEKL. This chain's CDR3 is CASSQGPTSGSTDTQYF. In DNA, the CDR3 is TGCGCCAGCAGCCAAGGCCCCACTAGCGGCAGCACAGATACGCAGTATTTT.

Only a few counts were recorded for this clone. The chain combines TRBV2 with TRBJ2-7; D is possibly TRBD2 (5 bases). CDR3 length: 13 residues. V was shortened by 7 bases and J by 3 bases, with 13 bases between the two germline ends. Germline CDR1 and CDR2: SNHLY and FYNNEI. The CDR3 reads CASMKEEGYEQYF. The CDR3 nucleotides are TGTGCCAGCATGAAGGAGGAAGGCTACGAGCAGTACTTC.

The chain couples TRBV5-8 to TRBJ1-4, with TRBD1 as a possible D gene (5 bases). CDR3 size: 14 residues. Per the germline V gene, CDR1 is SGHTS and CDR2 is YDEGEE. V was trimmed by 2 bases and J by 6 bases, leaving 11 bases between them. CDR3 in DNA: TGTGCCAGCAGCTTCGGGCAGGGCCATGAAAAACTGTTTTTT. Its protein product is CASSFGQGHEKLFF. The full variable domain, its missing parts supplied by reference TRBV5-8 and TRBJ1-4, is EAGVTQSPTHLIKTRGQQATLRCSPISGHTSVYWYQQALGLGLQFLLWYDEGEERNRGNFPPRFSGRQFPNYSSELNVNALELEDSALYLCASSFGQGHEKLFFGSGTQLSVL.

This chain links TRBV29-1 with TRBJ1-1, with D possibly TRBD1 on 6 matching bases. V shed 6 bases and J shed 4 bases, with 18 bases lying between them. Per the germline V gene, CDR1 is SQVTM and CDR2 is ANQGSEA. This CDR3 has 14 residues. This chain's CDR3 is CSVAREGDFTEAFF. The CDR3 nucleotides read TGCAGCGTGGCGAGGGAGGGGGACTTCACTGAAGCTTTCTTT.

This chain joins TRBV6-5 and TRBJ2-2, with a tentative D call TRBD1 (5 bases). The germline CDR1 and CDR2 sequences are MNHEY and SVGAGI. CDR3 length: 13 residues. Trimming stripped 7 bases from V and 3 bases from J, with 9 bases between. The CDR3 DNA reads TGTGCCAGCACCCCAGGGCACACCGGGGAGCTGTTTTTT. Translated, it gives CASTPGHTGELFF.

This clone was observed a few times. The V gene is TRBV11-2, the J gene TRBJ2-7; D is possibly TRBD1 (5 bases). CDR3 length: 15 amino acids. The V and J ends lost 0 bases and 2 bases respectively, with 11 bases between them. Looked up from germline, CDR1 is SGHAT and CDR2 is FQNNGV. The CDR3 bases are TGTGCCAGCAGCTTAGATGGCGACAGAGCCTACGAGCAGTACTTC. Its translation: CASSLDGDRAYEQYF.

This clone came up a few times. The chain employs TRBV5-6 and TRBJ1-4, with a tentative D call TRBD1 (5 bases). This CDR3 has 14 residues. Deletions cut 1 base from V and 3 bases from J, with 7 bases between. Per the germline V gene, CDR1 is SGHDT and CDR2 is YYEEEE. This CDR3 reads CASSLKGSNEKLFF. CDR3 DNA sequence: TGTGCCAGCAGCTTGAAGGGGTCTAATGAAAAACTGTTTTTT.

The chain employs TRBV28 and TRBJ1-3, with TRBD1 identical over 7 bases. With 5 bases clipped from V and 4 bases from J, the junction kept 5 bases outside the gene matches. The germline V gene has CDR1 MDHEN and CDR2 SYDVKM. The CDR3 sequence is 14 residues long. In nucleotides, the CDR3 is TGTGCCAGCAGTCCCAGGGGGGCAGGAAACACCATATATTTT. This gives the protein CASSPRGAGNTIYF.

V is TRBV18 and J is TRBJ1-2; TRBD1 might be the D (5 bases). Germline assignment: CDR1 KGHSH and CDR2 LQKENI. This CDR3 spans 14 amino acids. Trimming removed 2 bases at V and 6 bases at J, with 13 bases between. The CDR3 here is CASSPVGRDHGYTF. The CDR3, as DNA: TGTGCCAGCTCACCAGTCGGCAGGGATCATGGCTACACCTTC.

V usage is TRBV25-1 and J usage is TRBJ1-1; no clear D. This CDR3 is built from 11 residues. V was shortened by 5 bases and J by 8 bases, with 9 bases between the two germline ends. Germline CDR1 is MGHDK and CDR2 is SYGVNS. CDR3 loop: CASSHLAEAFF. The CDR3 region has the DNA TGTGCCAGCAGTCACCTGGCAGAAGCTTTCTTT.

The chain has TRBV27 and TRBJ1-2; D possibly corresponds to TRBD1 (5 bases). Trimming took off 5 bases at V and 0 bases at J, with 16 bases between the two ends. Per germline, CDR1 MNHEY and CDR2 SMNVEV (reference sequence). The CDR3 is 16 residues long. The DNA of the CDR3 is TGTGCCAGCAGTCCGGGACCCCGGGGGGCTAACTATGGCTACACCTTC. This codes for CASSPGPRGANYGYTF.

The chain is built from TRBV5-1 and TRBJ2-1, with 13 bases fitting TRBD2. With V trimmed by 0 bases and J by 8 bases, 2 bases remained unmatched. Germline loops: CDR1 SGHRS, CDR2 YFSETQ. The CDR3 has 15 residues. The CDR3 DNA follows: TGCGCCAGCAGCTTGGCTACTAGCGGGAGGGATGAGCAGTTCTTC. Protein product: CASSLATSGRDEQFF.

The count of this clone is one. Other nucleotide sequences in the sample specify the same CDR3. This chain connects TRBV15 to TRBJ2-3; 7 nucleotides line up with TRBD2. The CDR3 loop spans 17 amino acids. Unmatched junction bases numbered 6, after V lost 0 bases and J lost 0 bases. Per the germline V gene, CDR1 is LNHNV and CDR2 is YYDKDF (reference sequence). This CDR3 reads CATSRESLAASTDTQYF. The DNA of the CDR3 is TGTGCCACCAGCAGAGAGTCGCTAGCGGCTAGCACAGATACGCAGTATTTT.

This chain links TRBV30 with TRBJ2-3, with 8 positions matching TRBD1. The germline gives CDR1 GTSNPN, CDR2 SVGIG (reference sequence). The ends lost 8 bases at V and 4 bases at J; junction bases unmatched: 8. The CDR3 contains 13 residues. The CDR3 loop is CARQGIGADTQYF. The CDR3 DNA is TGTGCCAGACAGGGGATTGGCGCAGATACGCAGTATTTT.

The J gene is TRBJ2-1, the V gene TRBV23-1; D might be TRBD2 (6 bases). TRBV23-1 is an open reading frame, and its role is uncertain. V was clipped by 0 bases and J by 14 bases, with 14 bases between them. The length of the CDR3 is 13 residues. The CDR3, as DNA: TGCGCCAGCAGTCAATCGGGGACTGCCGAGAAGTTCTTC. Its translation: CASSQSGTAEKFF.

The genes are TRBV28 and TRBJ1-1, with D possibly being TRBD1 (6 bases). Germline loops: CDR1 MDHEN, CDR2 SYDVKM. The CDR3 contains 14 residues. The ends were cut back, 10 bases at V and 1 base at J, with 16 bases in the middle. CDR3 sequence (DNA): TGTGCCACGCTAGGGGGACCGGGGAACACTGAAGCTTTCTTT. As protein: CATLGGPGNTEAFF.

The chain is built from TRBV5-1 and TRBJ1-3; TRBD1 aligns across 7 bases. Germline loops: CDR1 SGHRS, CDR2 YFSETQ. The V segment lost 4 bases and the J segment 4 bases; nucleotides outside the gene matches: 8. This CDR3 contains 15 residues. CDR3 in amino acids: CASSPGPTGGNTIYF. The CDR3 coding sequence is TGCGCCAGCAGCCCGGGGCCGACAGGGGGAAACACCATATATTTT.

This clone was counted once. The rearrangement uses TRBV9 and TRBJ2-3; TRBD2 aligns across 13 bases. Germline trimming cut 0 bases from V and 5 bases from J; bases unmatched to any gene: 6. The CDR3 totals 17 residues. Per germline, CDR1 SGDLS and CDR2 YYNGEE. The CDR3 reads CASSVVQLAGGEDTQYF. The DNA of the CDR3 is TGTGCCAGCAGCGTAGTTCAACTAGCGGGAGGGGAAGATACGCAGTATTTT.

This clone has only one observation. The V call is TRBV11-1, the J call TRBJ2-7, with 9 bases that match TRBD2. Germline assignment: CDR1 SGHAT and CDR2 FQDESV (reference sequence). The CDR3 consists of 16 residues. The ends lost 6 bases at V and 4 bases at J; junction bases unmatched: 13. This CDR3 reads CASSRGASGMSYEQYF. CDR3 nucleotide sequence: TGTGCCAGCAGTCGGGGGGCTAGCGGGATGAGTTACGAGCAGTACTTC.

The chain has TRBV5-1 and TRBJ2-1, with D tentatively TRBD1 (6 bases). CDR1 and CDR2 (germline): SGHRS, YFSETQ. V lost 4 bases, J lost 5 bases, and 16 bases lay in between. The CDR3 covers 15 residues. This CDR3 is CASSQDRSGHNEQFF. Here the CDR3 DNA reads TGCGCCAGCAGCCAAGACAGGTCGGGCCACAATGAGCAGTTCTTC.

The chain links TRBV28 to TRBJ1-3, with 7 bases identical to TRBD1. The length of the CDR3 is 16 residues. Germline V lookup: CDR1 MDHEN, CDR2 SYDVKM. V shed 6 bases and J 4 bases; nucleotides not matched to a gene: 12. In DNA form, the CDR3 reads TGTGCCAGCAGACGATGGGACAGCCTCGGGGGAAACACCATATATTTT. Encoded protein: CASRRWDSLGGNTIYF.